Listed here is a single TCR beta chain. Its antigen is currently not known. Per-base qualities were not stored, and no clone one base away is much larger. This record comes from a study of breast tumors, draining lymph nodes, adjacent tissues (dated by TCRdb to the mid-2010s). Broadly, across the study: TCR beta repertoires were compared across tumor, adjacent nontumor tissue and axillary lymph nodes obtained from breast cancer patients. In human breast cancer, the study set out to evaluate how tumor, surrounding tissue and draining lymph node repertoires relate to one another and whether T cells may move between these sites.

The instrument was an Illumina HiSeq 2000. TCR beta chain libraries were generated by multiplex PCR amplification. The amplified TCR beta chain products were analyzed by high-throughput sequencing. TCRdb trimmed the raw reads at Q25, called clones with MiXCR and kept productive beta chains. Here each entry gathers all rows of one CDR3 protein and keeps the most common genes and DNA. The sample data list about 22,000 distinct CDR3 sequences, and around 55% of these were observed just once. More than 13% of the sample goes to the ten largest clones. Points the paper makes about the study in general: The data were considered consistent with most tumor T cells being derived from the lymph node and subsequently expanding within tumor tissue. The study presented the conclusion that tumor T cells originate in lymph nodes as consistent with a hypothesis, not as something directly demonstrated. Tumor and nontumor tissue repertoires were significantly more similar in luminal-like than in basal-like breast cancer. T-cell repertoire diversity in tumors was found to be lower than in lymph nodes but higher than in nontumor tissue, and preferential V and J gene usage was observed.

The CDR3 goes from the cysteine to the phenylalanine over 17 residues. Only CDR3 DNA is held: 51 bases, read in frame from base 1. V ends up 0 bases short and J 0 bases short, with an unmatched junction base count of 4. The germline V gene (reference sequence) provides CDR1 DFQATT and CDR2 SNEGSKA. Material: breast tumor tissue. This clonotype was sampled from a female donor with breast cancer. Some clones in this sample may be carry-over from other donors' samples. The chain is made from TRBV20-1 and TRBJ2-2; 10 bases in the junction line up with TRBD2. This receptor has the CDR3 CSARDDSGGPNTGELFF. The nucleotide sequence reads TGCAGTGCTAGAGATGATAGCGGGGGGCCGAACACCGGGGAGCTGTTTTTT.